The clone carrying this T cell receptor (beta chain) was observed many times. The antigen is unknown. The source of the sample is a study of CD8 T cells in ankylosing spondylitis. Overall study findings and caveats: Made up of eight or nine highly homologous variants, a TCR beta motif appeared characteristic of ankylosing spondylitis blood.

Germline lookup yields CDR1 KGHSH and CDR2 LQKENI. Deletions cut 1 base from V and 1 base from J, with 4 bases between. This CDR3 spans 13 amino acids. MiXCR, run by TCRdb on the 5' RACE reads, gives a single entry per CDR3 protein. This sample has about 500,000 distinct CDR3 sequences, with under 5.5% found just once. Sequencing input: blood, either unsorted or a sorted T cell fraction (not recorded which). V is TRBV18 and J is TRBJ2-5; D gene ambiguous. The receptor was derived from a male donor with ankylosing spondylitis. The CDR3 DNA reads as TGTGCCAGCTCACCACGCATCCAAGAGACCCAGTACTTC. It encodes CASSPRIQETQYF. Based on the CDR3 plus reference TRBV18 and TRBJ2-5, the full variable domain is NAGVMQNPRHLVRRRGQEARLRCSPMKGHSHVYWYRQLPEEGLKFMVYLQKENIIDESGMPKERFSAEFPKEGPSILRIQQVVRGDSAAYFCASSPRIQETQYFGPGTRLLVL.